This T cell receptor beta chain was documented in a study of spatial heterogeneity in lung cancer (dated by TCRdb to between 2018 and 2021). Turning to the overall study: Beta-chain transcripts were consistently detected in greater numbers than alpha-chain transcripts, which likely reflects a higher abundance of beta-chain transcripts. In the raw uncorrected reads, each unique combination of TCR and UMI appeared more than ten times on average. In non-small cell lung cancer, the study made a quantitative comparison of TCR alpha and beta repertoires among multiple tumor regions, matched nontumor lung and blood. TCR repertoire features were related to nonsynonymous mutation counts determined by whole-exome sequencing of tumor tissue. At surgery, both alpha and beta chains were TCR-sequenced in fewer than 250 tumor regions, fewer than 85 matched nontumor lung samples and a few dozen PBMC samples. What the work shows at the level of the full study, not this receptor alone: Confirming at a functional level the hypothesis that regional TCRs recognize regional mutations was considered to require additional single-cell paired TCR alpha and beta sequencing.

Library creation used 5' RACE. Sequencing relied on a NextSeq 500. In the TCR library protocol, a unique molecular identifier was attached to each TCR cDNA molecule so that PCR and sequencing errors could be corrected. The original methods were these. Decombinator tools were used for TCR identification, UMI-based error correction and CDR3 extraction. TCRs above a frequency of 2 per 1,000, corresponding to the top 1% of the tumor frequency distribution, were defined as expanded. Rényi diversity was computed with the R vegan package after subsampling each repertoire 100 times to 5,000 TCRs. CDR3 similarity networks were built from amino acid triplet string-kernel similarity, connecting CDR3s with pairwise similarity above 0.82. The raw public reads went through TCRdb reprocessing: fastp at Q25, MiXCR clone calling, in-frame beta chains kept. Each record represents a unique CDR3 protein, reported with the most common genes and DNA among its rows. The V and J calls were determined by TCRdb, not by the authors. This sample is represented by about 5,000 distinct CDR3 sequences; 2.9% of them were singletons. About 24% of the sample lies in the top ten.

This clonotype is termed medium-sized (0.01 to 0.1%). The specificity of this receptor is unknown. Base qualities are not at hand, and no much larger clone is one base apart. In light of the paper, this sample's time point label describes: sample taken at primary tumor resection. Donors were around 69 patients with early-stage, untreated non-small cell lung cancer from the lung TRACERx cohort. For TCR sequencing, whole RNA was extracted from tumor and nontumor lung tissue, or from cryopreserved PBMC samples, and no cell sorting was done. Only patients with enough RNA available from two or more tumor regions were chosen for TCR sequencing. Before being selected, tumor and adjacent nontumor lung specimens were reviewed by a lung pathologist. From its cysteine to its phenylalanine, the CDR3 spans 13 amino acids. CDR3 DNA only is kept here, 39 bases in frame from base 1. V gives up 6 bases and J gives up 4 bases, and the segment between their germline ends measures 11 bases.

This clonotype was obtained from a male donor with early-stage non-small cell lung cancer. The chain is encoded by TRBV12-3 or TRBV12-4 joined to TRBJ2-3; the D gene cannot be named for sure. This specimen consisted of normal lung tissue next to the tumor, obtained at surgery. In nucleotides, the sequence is TGTGCCAGCAGCCTCTACCCCCCAGATACGCAGTATTTT. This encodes CASSLYPPDTQYF.